What follows are 5 T cell receptor beta chains derived from one specimen sequenced in a study of CD8 T cells in ankylosing spondylitis. TCRdb analysed the 5' RACE reads with MiXCR anew, one entry per CDR3 protein. This table has 300,000 to 350,000 distinct CDR3 sequences, less than 25% appearing once. The sample consisted of blood, either unsorted or a sorted T cell fraction (not recorded which). The receptors were sampled from a female donor with ankylosing spondylitis or in good health (not recorded which).

This clonotype was detected ten times or more. The chain is built from TRBV12-3 or TRBV12-4 and TRBJ2-5; a weak D match, TRBD1 (6 bases). The V and J ends lost 0 bases and 5 bases respectively, with 16 bases between them. This CDR3 is built from 16 residues. The CDR3 protein is CASSLANQGSGETQYF. The CDR3 DNA is TGTGCCAGCAGTTTAGCGAATCAGGGGTCCGGGGAGACCCAGTACTTC.

This clonotype occurred a few times. The chain couples TRBV12-3 or TRBV12-4 to TRBJ2-7; 8 bases are a match to TRBD2. Trimming took 6 bases from V and 4 from J; bases not matched to a gene: 8. This CDR3 spans 14 amino acids. In DNA, the CDR3 is TGTGCCAGCAGCTTCGGGGGGGGAGTTTACGAGCAGTACTTC. Translation gives CASSFGGGVYEQYF.

This clonotype was counted between two and nine times. This chain uses TRBV20-1 with TRBJ1-2, with D perhaps TRBD1 (6 bases). Trimming removed 6 bases at V and 4 bases at J, with 15 bases between. This CDR3 has 13 amino acids. The germline gives CDR1 DFQATT, CDR2 SNEGSKA (reference sequence). DNA of the CDR3: TGCAGTGCGCGCGCCGGGACAAGCTATGGCTACACCTTC. Amino acid sequence: CSARAGTSYGYTF.

This clonotype has a handful of counts. This chain links TRBV20-1 with TRBJ1-5, with D unclear. Germline V lookup: CDR1 DFQATT, CDR2 SNEGSKA (reference sequence). V shed 1 base and J shed 5 bases, with 9 bases lying between them. The CDR3 loop spans 13 amino acids. CDR3 nucleotides: TGCAGTGCTAGAGTGAGAGAGGATCAGCCCCAGCATTTT. Its translation is CSARVREDQPQHF.

The chain links TRBV10-3 to TRBJ1-2, with D uncertain. The CDR3 consists of 12 residues. CDR1 ENHRY and CDR2 SYGVKD come from the germline V gene. V lost 6 bases and J lost 7, with 12 bases in between. The CDR3 is CAISPNRVGYTF. The DNA of the CDR3 is TGTGCCATCAGCCCCAATAGGGTTGGCTACACCTTC.